Sequencing of this T cell receptor (beta chain) was carried out in a study of T cell clones after liver transplantation. Study at large: Liver transplant recipients had immunosuppression withdrawal attempted within 2 years. Post-transplant blood was tracked for graft-donor-reactive T cell clones identified in a pre-transplant mixed lymphocyte reaction. At least one year of complete immunosuppression withdrawal without enzymes over twice normal defined tolerance.

Sequencing used immunoSEQ multiplex PCR; TCRdb keeps in-frame clones, though not all of them. Of 50,000 to 70,000 clones listed, 70% are singletons. As concerns this clone: The antigen remains undetermined. Additional DNA sequences in this sample encode the identical CDR3.

Whole-study results and caveats: Migration into the graft, not deletion, may explain lost graft donor-reactive T cells.

In germline, CDR1 is SGHAT, CDR2 FQNNGV. V was trimmed by 3 bases and J by 1 base, leaving 6 bases between them. The length of the CDR3 is 13 residues. This TCR was recovered from a human patient who received a liver transplant. The T cells may partly be graft donor cells. The chain has TRBV11-2 and TRBJ1-1; no firm D call. The sample was CD4+ T cells from blood, taken at the roughly 16-month timepoint. For the CDR3, the DNA is TGTGCCAGCAGCTTGACGGAGAACACTGAAGCTTTCTTT. Its protein product is CASSLTENTEAFF.